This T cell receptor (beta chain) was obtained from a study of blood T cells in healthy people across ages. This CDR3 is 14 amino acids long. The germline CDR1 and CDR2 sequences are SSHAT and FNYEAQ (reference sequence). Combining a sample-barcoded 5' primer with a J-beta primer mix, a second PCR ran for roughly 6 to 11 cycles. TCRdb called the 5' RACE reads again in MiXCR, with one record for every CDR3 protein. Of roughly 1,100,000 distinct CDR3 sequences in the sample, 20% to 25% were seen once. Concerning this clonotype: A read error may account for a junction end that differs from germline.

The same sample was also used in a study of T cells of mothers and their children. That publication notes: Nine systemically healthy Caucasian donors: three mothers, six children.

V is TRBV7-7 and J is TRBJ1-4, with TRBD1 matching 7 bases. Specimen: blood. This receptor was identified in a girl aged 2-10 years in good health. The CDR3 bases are TGTGCTAGCAGTCGACAGGGTTTCAATGAAAAACTGTTTTTT. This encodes CASSRQGFNEKLFF.